One sample yielded the 27 T cell receptor beta chains listed below, sequenced in a study of cytomegalovirus exposure and HLA in healthy donors. The PCR made use of 60 Vbeta and 13 Jbeta primers. Assay used: immunoSEQ multiplex PCR; TCRdb lists only in-frame clones, some missing. Of 150,000 to 200,000 clones in the sample, around 88% were seen once. Source material: PBMCs. All receptors derive from a woman aged 30 to 39 in good health and CMV-seronegative.

The chain uses TRBV5-1 and TRBJ1-6; D remains ambiguous. Germline V gene data show CDR1 as SGHRS and CDR2 as YFSETQ. This CDR3 region has 16 residues. The V end lost 0 bases, the J end lost 4 bases, and 11 bases lay between the germline ends. CDR3 sequence (DNA): TGCGCCAGCAGCTTGGGGTACGGGGAGTATAATTCACCCCTCCACTTT. Its translation: CASSLGYGEYNSPLHF. The full variable domain, rest sourced from reference TRBV5-1 and TRBJ1-6, is KAGVTQTPRYLIKTRGQQVTLSCSPISGHRSVSWYQQTPGQGLQFLFEYFSETQRNKGNFPGRFSGRQFSNSRSEMNVSTLELGDSALYLCASSLGYGEYNSPLHFGNGTRLTVT.

The genes are TRBV9 and TRBJ1-1, with D unresolved. Germline CDR1 reads SGDLS; CDR2 reads YYNGEE. The germline V and J ends were trimmed by 1 base and 8 bases, with 15 bases remaining between them. The length of the CDR3 is 14 residues. In nucleotides, the CDR3 is TGTGCCAGCAGCGTACTCCCCAGGTTGGAAGAAGCTTTCTTT. Translating it yields CASSVLPRLEEAFF.

This chain links TRBV25-1 with TRBJ1-1, with D maybe TRBD1 (5 bases). The CDR3 is 14 residues long. The ends were cut back, 6 bases at V and 0 bases at J, with 11 bases in the middle. In germline, CDR1 is MGHDK, CDR2 SYGVNS. This CDR3 reads CASRPIGVNTEAFF. DNA for the CDR3: TGTGCCAGCAGGCCAATAGGGGTGAACACTGAAGCTTTCTTT.

The chain has TRBV9 and TRBJ2-3; 12 bases line up with TRBD2. Trimming took 3 bases from V and 4 from J; bases not matched to a gene: 6. Germline V lookup: CDR1 SGDLS, CDR2 YYNGEE. This CDR3 spans 16 amino acids. CDR3 sequence: CASSARLAGVSDTQYF. In DNA, the CDR3 is TGTGCCAGCAGCGCCCGACTAGCGGGAGTGTCAGATACGCAGTATTTT.

This clone was observed once. This chain connects TRBV2 to TRBJ1-6; a possible D gene is TRBD1 (6 bases). Per germline, CDR1 SNHLY and CDR2 FYNNEI. The germline V and J ends were trimmed by 7 bases and 6 bases, with 19 bases remaining between them. CDR3 length: 16 amino acids. The CDR3 nucleotides are TGTGCCAGCACCTTGGGGACCGGACAGCTTAATTCACCCCTCCACTTT. Translated, it gives CASTLGTGQLNSPLHF.

This chain links TRBV28 with TRBJ1-1; D gene uncertain. The germline V gene encodes CDR1 MDHEN and CDR2 SYDVKM. V was pared by 2 bases and J by 1 base, with 8 bases between. The length of the CDR3 is 14 residues. Here the CDR3 DNA reads TGTGCCAGCAGTTTAGGCGGGAAGAACACTGAAGCTTTCTTT. This encodes CASSLGGKNTEAFF. The whole variable domain, filled in from reference TRBV28 and TRBJ1-1, reads DVKVTQSSRYLVKRTGEKVFLECVQDMDHENMFWYRQDPGLGLRLIYFSYDVKMKEKGDIPEGYSVSREKKERFSLILESASTNQTSMYLCASSLGGKNTEAFFGQGTRLTVV.

The chain recombines TRBV5-1 with TRBJ2-7; no definite D call. Germline-derived CDR1 and CDR2 are SGHRS and YFSETQ. Trimming removed 4 bases at V and 3 bases at J, with 11 bases between. CDR3 length: 13 amino acids. CDR3 protein: CASSPEQIYEQYF. The CDR3 coding sequence is TGCGCCAGCAGCCCGGAGCAAATCTACGAGCAGTACTTC.

The CDR3 region is CASSQGPSGGLGVQYF. The DNA for the CDR3 is TGCGCCAGCAGCCAGGGTCCTAGCGGGGGCCTTGGGGTGCAGTACTTC. The rearrangement joins TRBV4-1 to TRBJ2-7, with 10 bases lining up with TRBD2. Per germline, CDR1 MGHRA and CDR2 YSYEKL. The CDR3 has 16 residues. J gave up 9 bases and V 3 bases, and 14 bases lay outside the gene matches.

The chain recombines TRBV5-1 with TRBJ2-2, with D possibly matching TRBD1 (6 bases). Trimming removed 0 bases from V and 3 bases from J, with 12 bases in between. The CDR3 has 16 amino acids. In germline, CDR1 is SGHRS, CDR2 YFSETQ. For the CDR3, the DNA is TGCGCCAGCAGCTTGGTGGTGGGGGCGGACACCGGGGAGCTGTTTTTT. This encodes CASSLVVGADTGELFF. Drawing the rest from reference TRBV5-1 and TRBJ2-2, the complete variable domain is KAGVTQTPRYLIKTRGQQVTLSCSPISGHRSVSWYQQTPGQGLQFLFEYFSETQRNKGNFPGRFSGRQFSNSRSEMNVSTLELGDSALYLCASSLVVGADTGELFFGEGSRLTVL.

The rearrangement uses TRBV5-1 and TRBJ2-7, with 8 bases identical to TRBD1. Losses at the gene ends were 1 base for V and 2 bases for J; bases not matched to a gene: 8. The germline V gene encodes CDR1 SGHRS and CDR2 YFSETQ. The CDR3 runs to 16 residues. The CDR3 here is CASSLRQTGATYEQYF. CDR3 sequence (DNA): TGCGCCAGCAGCTTGAGACAGACAGGGGCTACCTACGAGCAGTACTTC.

The J gene is TRBJ2-3, the V gene TRBV28; maybe TRBD2 (5 bases). The germline CDR1 and CDR2 sequences are MDHEN and SYDVKM. The CDR3 runs to 17 residues. Between the trimmed V and J ends, which lost 6 bases and 0 bases, there was a span of 19 bases. CDR3 bases: TGTGCCAGCAGACCGCCCTCAGGAGCGGCTAGCACAGATACGCAGTATTTT. Amino acids: CASRPPSGAASTDTQYF.

The chain carries TRBV5-1 and TRBJ2-6, with D uncertain. V was clipped by 1 base and J by 0 bases, with 14 bases between them. Per germline, CDR1 SGHRS and CDR2 YFSETQ. This CDR3 region has 18 residues. The CDR3, as DNA: TGCGCCAGCAGCTTGTTATCGCTGCGAGACTCTGGGGCCAACGTCCTGACTTTC. Translating it yields CASSLLSLRDSGANVLTF.

V usage is TRBV5-8 and J usage is TRBJ2-2; 7 nucleotides line up with TRBD1. The CDR3 runs 18 residues. V was clipped by 3 bases and J by 5 bases; unmatched bases: 16. Germline loops: CDR1 SGHTS, CDR2 YDEGEE. Written as DNA, the CDR3 is TGTGCCAGCAGCTCGGCACGGGACAGAAGTTTCGCGACCGGGGAGCTGTTTTTT. Protein product: CASSSARDRSFATGELFF.

This chain connects TRBV27 to TRBJ2-7; 11 bases match TRBD2. J gave up 2 bases and V 5 bases, and 17 bases lay outside the gene matches. The germline gives CDR1 MNHEY, CDR2 SMNVEV (reference sequence). The CDR3 sequence is 19 residues long. The CDR3 is CASSPKGLAGGRGAYEQYF. CDR3 in DNA: TGTGCCAGCAGTCCCAAGGGTCTAGCGGGAGGAAGGGGGGCCTACGAGCAGTACTTC.

The chain couples TRBV7-6 to TRBJ2-2, with D possibly matching TRBD2 (6 bases). The CDR3 runs 17 residues. CDR1 is SGHVS, CDR2 FNYEAQ, per germline. V was pared by 7 bases and J by 3 bases, with 21 bases between. CDR3 DNA sequence: TGTGCCAGCACCACTGAGGGGACTTATCAACACACCGGGGAGCTGTTTTTT. Protein: CASTTEGTYQHTGELFF.

V is TRBV7-9 and J is TRBJ2-3; possibly TRBD2 for D (5 bases). Trimming pared 5 bases from V and 0 bases from J, leaving 12 bases between. The germline V gene encodes CDR1 SEHNR and CDR2 FQNEAQ (reference sequence). The length of the CDR3 is 15 residues. CDR3 sequence reads: CASSERPASTDTQYF. The CDR3 DNA reads as TGTGCCAGCAGCGAGCGGCCGGCCAGCACAGATACGCAGTATTTT.

V usage is TRBV30 and J usage is TRBJ2-1; 10 bases agree with TRBD2. This CDR3 spans 15 amino acids. V shed 5 bases and J 9 bases; nucleotides not matched to a gene: 13. The germline V gene encodes CDR1 GTSNPN and CDR2 SVGIG (reference sequence). CDR3 coding DNA: TGTGCCTGGGAAAAGACTAGCGGGCAGGCGGGTGAGCAGTTCTTC. It encodes CAWEKTSGQAGEQFF. Looking up the rest from reference TRBV30 and TRBJ2-1 gives the full variable domain: SQTIHQWPATLVQPVGSPLSLECTVEGTSNPNLYWYRQAAGRGLQLLFYSVGIGQISSEVPQNLSASRPQDRQFILSSKKLLLSDSGFYLCAWEKTSGQAGEQFFGPGTRLTVL.

The V call is TRBV28, the J call TRBJ2-5, with D possibly matching TRBD2 (5 bases). Trimming shortened V by 4 bases and J by 9 bases, and 24 bases separated the two germline ends. CDR3 length: 16 amino acids. CDR1 MDHEN and CDR2 SYDVKM come from the germline V gene. The CDR3 loop reads CASSSPGWEPGKAQYF. CDR3 nucleotides: TGTGCCAGCAGTTCCCCAGGTTGGGAGCCCGGGAAGGCCCAGTACTTC.

This rearrangement joins TRBV30 to TRBJ2-3; 9 bases fit TRBD2. Germline V gene sequence: CDR1 GTSNPN, CDR2 SVGIG (reference sequence). The CDR3 sequence is 16 residues long. V shed 4 bases and J 2 bases; nucleotides not matched to a gene: 10. The CDR3 DNA reads TGTGCCTGGATGGTCCTAGCGGGAAAACTCACAGATACGCAGTATTTT. Protein product: CAWMVLAGKLTDTQYF.

The chain employs TRBV27 and TRBJ1-1; 8 positions match TRBD1. V trimming: 0 bases; J trimming: 1 base; junction bases outside the gene matches: 1. The CDR3 runs to 15 residues. Germline CDR1 and CDR2: MNHEY and SMNVEV (reference sequence). DNA of the CDR3: TGTGCCAGCAGTTTATCGGGGACAGGGAACACTGAAGCTTTCTTT. Its translation is CASSLSGTGNTEAFF.

The gene calls are TRBV9 and TRBJ1-4; D call uncertain. The germline CDR1 and CDR2 sequences are SGDLS and YYNGEE. V was cut by 0 bases and J by 8 bases, with 11 bases left in between. This CDR3 has 14 residues. The CDR3 loop reads CASSVEAGGEKLFF. For the CDR3, the DNA is TGTGCCAGCAGCGTAGAGGCAGGAGGAGAAAAACTGTTTTTT.

The V call is TRBV2, the J call TRBJ2-5, with 12 positions matching TRBD2. The junction had 7 bases not matched to a gene; V was cut back by 3 bases and J by 5 bases. Per germline, CDR1 SNHLY and CDR2 FYNNEI. The CDR3 loop spans 16 amino acids. CDR3 DNA sequence: TGTGCCAGCAGTGACGGACTAGCGGGGTACGTCGAGACCCAGTACTTC. Translated, it gives CASSDGLAGYVETQYF.

This clone is a singleton in its sample. The chain uses TRBV5-6 and TRBJ2-5; TRBD2 is a possible D gene (6 bases). The CDR3 spans 13 residues. The V and J ends lost 4 bases and 1 base respectively, with 8 bases between them. The germline V gene encodes CDR1 SGHDT and CDR2 YYEEEE. Written as DNA, the CDR3 is TGTGCCAGCAGCCTCGGGGGCCAAGAGACCCAGTACTTC. Translated: CASSLGGQETQYF.

The V call is TRBV30, the J call TRBJ2-5, with D possibly TRBD1 on 5 matching bases. TRBJ2-7 matches the DNA end more closely, so the J call is doubtful. The CDR3 length is 16 residues. Germline CDR1 and CDR2: GTSNPN and SVGIG (reference sequence). CDR3 nucleotides: TGTGCCTGGAGTTCTACCCGGCAGGGCAGTAGATACGAGCAGTACTTC. Encoded protein: CAWSSTRQGSRYEQYF.

The gene calls are TRBV2 and TRBJ2-1; TRBD1 is a possible D gene (6 bases). The germline CDR1 and CDR2 sequences are SNHLY and FYNNEI. With 3 bases removed from V and 6 bases from J, the gap between germline ends came to 12 bases. This CDR3 has 14 residues. Here the CDR3 DNA reads TGTGCCAGCAGTGATGGGAACAGGGTCAATGAGCAGTTCTTC. Translating gives CASSDGNRVNEQFF. Combining the CDR3 with reference TRBV2 and TRBJ2-1 gives the whole variable domain EPEVTQTPSHQVTQMGQEVILRCVPISNHLYFYWYRQILGQKVEFLVSFYNNEISEKSEIFDDQFSVERPDGSNFTLKIRSTKLEDSAMYFCASSDGNRVNEQFFGPGTRLTVL.

This clone was recorded a few times. This rearrangement joins TRBV7-5 to TRBJ2-3; no check of the table's D call, TRBD2, against the DNA was made. TRBV7-5 represents a pseudogene. The CDR3 is made up of 15 amino acids. CDR3 in amino acids: CARSPRTSTPDTQYF. The CDR3 region has the DNA TGTGCCAGAAGCCCCCGGACTAGTACTCCAGATACGCAGTATTTT.

This sequence joins TRBV6-1 and TRBJ1-5; D remains unclear. Germline-derived CDR1 and CDR2 are MNHNS and SASEGT. This CDR3 contains 14 residues. V lost 7 bases and J lost 4, with 14 bases in between. The CDR3 protein is CASTPWGGNQPQHF. The CDR3 bases are TGTGCCAGCACCCCCTGGGGAGGGAATCAGCCCCAGCATTTT.